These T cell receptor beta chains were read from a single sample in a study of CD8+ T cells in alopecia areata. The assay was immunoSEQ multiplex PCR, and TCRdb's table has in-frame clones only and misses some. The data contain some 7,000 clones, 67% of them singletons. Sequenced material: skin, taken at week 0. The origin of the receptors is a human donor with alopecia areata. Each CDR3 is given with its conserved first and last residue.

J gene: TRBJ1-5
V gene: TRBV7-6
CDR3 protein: CASGENSNQPQHF

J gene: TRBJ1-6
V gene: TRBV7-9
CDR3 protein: CASSLQDSPLHF

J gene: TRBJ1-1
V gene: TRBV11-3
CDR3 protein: CASSPGTGEAEAFF

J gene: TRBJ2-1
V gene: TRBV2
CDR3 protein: CASSFLLAGARLGTKGQFF

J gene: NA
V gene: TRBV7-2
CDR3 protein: CASTYSGGAYEQYF

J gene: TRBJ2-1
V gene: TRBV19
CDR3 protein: CASSTTRLAAYNEQFF

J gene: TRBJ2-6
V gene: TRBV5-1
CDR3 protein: CASSAVSSGANVLTF

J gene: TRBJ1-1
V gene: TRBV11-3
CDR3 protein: CASSLGQGTEAFF

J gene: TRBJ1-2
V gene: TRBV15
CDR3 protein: CATSRLDGYGYTF

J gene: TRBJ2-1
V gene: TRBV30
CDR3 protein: CAWSSGTGSDEQFF

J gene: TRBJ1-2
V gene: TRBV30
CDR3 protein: CAWSEQGPYGYTF

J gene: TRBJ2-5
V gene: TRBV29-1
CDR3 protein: CSVRTSGGETQYF

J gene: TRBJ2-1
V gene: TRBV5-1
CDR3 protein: CASRDNYNEQFF

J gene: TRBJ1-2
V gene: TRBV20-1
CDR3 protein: CSATGLGGYTF

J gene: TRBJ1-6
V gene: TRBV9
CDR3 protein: CASSKSSLLLNSPLHF

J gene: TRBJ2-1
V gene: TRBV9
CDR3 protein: CASSSGPHNEQFF

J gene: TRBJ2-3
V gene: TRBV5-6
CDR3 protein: CASSSATSGADTQYF

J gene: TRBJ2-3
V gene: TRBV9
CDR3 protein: CASSVASGHTQYF

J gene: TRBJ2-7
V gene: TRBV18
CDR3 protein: CASSRREGEQYF

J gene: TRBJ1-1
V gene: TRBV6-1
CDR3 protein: CASSRRSEAFF

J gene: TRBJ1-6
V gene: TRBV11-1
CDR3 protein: CASSERINNSPLHF

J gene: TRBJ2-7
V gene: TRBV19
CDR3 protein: CASSIEVWGPDEQYF

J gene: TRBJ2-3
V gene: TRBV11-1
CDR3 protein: CASSPWRGESDTQYF

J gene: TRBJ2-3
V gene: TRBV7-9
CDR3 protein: CASSQPVGSNTDTQYF

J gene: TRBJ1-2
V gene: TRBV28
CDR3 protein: CASSSTGNYGYTF

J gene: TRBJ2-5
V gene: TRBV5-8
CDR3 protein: CASSLSVKETQYF

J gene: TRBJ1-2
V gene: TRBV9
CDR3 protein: CASSTTGYGYTF

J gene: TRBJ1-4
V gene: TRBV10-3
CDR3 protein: CAISSMRDNEKLFF

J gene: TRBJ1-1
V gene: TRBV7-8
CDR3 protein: CASSSTGWTEAFF

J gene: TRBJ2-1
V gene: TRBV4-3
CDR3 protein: CASSQDGGRDNEQFF

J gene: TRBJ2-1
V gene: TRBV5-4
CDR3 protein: CASSLAPGLAPNEQFF

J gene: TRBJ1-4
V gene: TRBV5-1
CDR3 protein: CASSPRQGREKLFF

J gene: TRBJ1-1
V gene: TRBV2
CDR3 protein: CASRGDFMNTEAFF